These 22 T cell receptor beta chains were sequenced from one sample in a study of T cells in Graves' hyperthyroidism and ophthalmopathy. TCR beta CDR3 sequences were amplified from RNA transcripts. HTBI primers drove first-round RT-PCR of the TCR CDR3. MiXCR, applied by TCRdb to the multiplex PCR reads, yields one record per CDR3 protein. The table lists 95,000 to 110,000 distinct CDR3 sequences, roughly 47% of them singletons. The source material was blood. These receptors were collected from a man aged 35 to 55 with Graves' hyperthyroidism.

About this clonotype: A much more abundant neighbour one base away suggests this may be a read error. The V gene is TRBV7-3, the J gene TRBJ2-1; TRBD2 matches at 15 bases. Unmatched junction bases numbered 17, after V lost 4 bases and J lost 7 bases. This CDR3 is 20 amino acids long. Germline values: CDR1 SGHTA, CDR2 FQGTGA. The CDR3 loop is CASSSLGGEGLAGGLNEQFF. DNA for the CDR3: TGTGCCAGCAGCTCCCTCGGAGGGGAGGGACTAGCGGGAGGTTTGAATGAGCAGTTCTTC. The full variable domain, in which reference TRBV7-3 and TRBJ2-1 provide the parts outside the CDR3, is GAGVSQTPSNKVTEKGKYVELRCDPISGHTALYWYRQSLGQGPEFLIYFQGTGAADDSGLPNDRFFAVRPEGSVSTLKIQRTERGDSAVYLCASSSLGGEGLAGGLNEQFFGPGTRLTVL.

This clonotype was detected ten times or more. This rearrangement joins TRBV2 to TRBJ1-1; 8 positions agree with TRBD1. The germline V gene has CDR1 SNHLY and CDR2 FYNNEI. The CDR3 contains 13 residues. V lost 7 bases to trimming and J lost 4 bases; unmatched junction nucleotides: 5. CDR3: CASTRQGITEAFF. DNA of the CDR3: TGTGCCAGCACTCGACAGGGGATCACTGAAGCTTTCTTT.

The genes are TRBV20-1 and TRBJ2-1, with D perhaps matching TRBD1 or TRBD2 (5 bases each). This CDR3 comprises 13 residues. Germline V gene lookup returns CDR1 DFQATT and CDR2 SNEGSKA (reference sequence). The V and J ends lost 3 bases and 5 bases respectively, with 11 bases between them. CDR3: CSARGTPHNEQFF. The DNA of the CDR3 is TGCAGTGCTAGGGGGACCCCTCACAATGAGCAGTTCTTC.

The chain is built from TRBV10-1 and TRBJ2-5; 8 bases are shared with TRBD2. J gave up 4 bases and V 7 bases, and 5 bases lay outside the gene matches. Per the germline V gene, CDR1 is WNHNN and CDR2 is SYGVQD (reference sequence). The CDR3 loop spans 13 amino acids. The CDR3: CASTRLARETQYF. Written as DNA, the CDR3 is TGCGCCAGCACCAGACTAGCGAGAGAGACCCAGTACTTC.

V usage is TRBV2 and J usage is TRBJ1-2, with D hard to call. The CDR3 totals 10 residues. The V end was cut by 2 bases, the J end by 8 bases, with 3 bases between. CDR1 SNHLY and CDR2 FYNNEI come from the germline V gene. This CDR3 is CASSEKGYTF. The DNA of the CDR3 is TGTGCCAGCAGTGAAAAAGGCTACACCTTC.

Only one count was recorded for this clonotype. This chain uses TRBV15 with TRBJ1-1; tentative D call: TRBD1 (5 bases). V was pared by 0 bases and J by 4 bases, with 18 bases between. The germline V gene has CDR1 LNHNV and CDR2 YYDKDF (reference sequence). This CDR3 is built from 17 residues. This CDR3 reads CATSRDRSSGATTEAFF. CDR3 bases: TGTGCCACCAGCAGAGATCGGAGCTCTGGGGCGACCACTGAAGCTTTCTTT.

The gene calls are TRBV5-1 and TRBJ2-1; D might be TRBD1 (6 bases). The germline V gene has CDR1 SGHRS and CDR2 YFSETQ. This CDR3 spans 15 amino acids. Between the trimmed V and J ends, which lost 4 bases and 3 bases, there was a span of 14 bases. CDR3 region: CASSPRPGVYNEQFF. CDR3 nucleotides: TGCGCCAGCAGCCCCCGACCAGGGGTCTACAATGAGCAGTTCTTC.

As for this clonotype: One end of the junction fails to match germline, which may point to a read error. The chain recombines TRBV2 with TRBJ2-3, with D possibly matching TRBD1 (6 bases). The CDR3 extends over 13 amino acids. CDR1 is SNHLY and CDR2 is FYNNEI in the germline V gene. The CDR3, as DNA: TGTGCCAGCGCCCGGGACACCACAGATACGCATTATTTT. It is translated as CASARDTTDTHYF.

The gene calls are TRBV15 and TRBJ2-5; D remains ambiguous. Germline V lookup: CDR1 LNHNV, CDR2 YYDKDF (reference sequence). The CDR3 extends over 14 amino acids. The ends were cut back, 3 bases at V and 3 bases at J, with 11 bases in the middle. This CDR3 is CATSSNSRKETQYF. CDR3 coding DNA: TGTGCCACCAGCAGCAACAGCCGGAAAGAGACCCAGTACTTC.

V and J are TRBV5-1 and TRBJ2-7, with D tentatively TRBD1 (7 bases). The CDR3 is 15 residues long. The ends were cut back, 0 bases at V and 5 bases at J, with 15 bases in the middle. Germline V gives CDR1 SGHRS, CDR2 YFSETQ. CDR3 protein: CASSLEGGGKDEQYF. In DNA form, the CDR3 reads TGCGCCAGCAGCTTGGAAGGGGGCGGGAAGGACGAGCAGTACTTC.

The rearrangement links TRBV2 to TRBJ1-3; D is perhaps TRBD1 (5 bases). In germline, CDR1 is SNHLY, CDR2 FYNNEI. CDR3 size: 15 residues. Between the trimmed V and J ends, which lost 3 bases and 4 bases, there was a span of 13 bases. DNA of the CDR3: TGTGCCAGCAGTGAGGATGCAGGGATGGGAAACACCATATATTTT. Translation: CASSEDAGMGNTIYF.

V usage is TRBV11-3 and J usage is TRBJ1-2; the D gene is possibly TRBD1 (5 bases). The length of the CDR3 is 14 residues. Between the trimmed V and J ends, which lost 5 bases and 4 bases, there was a span of 14 bases. Germline V gene data show CDR1 as SGHNT and CDR2 as YENEEA. CDR3 nucleotide sequence: TGTGCCAGCAGCCAGGGACTAGCGGGCTATGGCTACACCTTC. Its protein is CASSQGLAGYGYTF.

The genes are TRBV25-1 and TRBJ2-7; D gene uncertain. CDR1 is MGHDK and CDR2 is SYGVNS in the germline V gene. This CDR3 comprises 12 residues. The V and J ends lost 6 bases and 7 bases respectively, with 13 bases between them. Here the CDR3 reads CASRAKSWEQYF. For the CDR3, the DNA is TGTGCCAGCAGGGCCAAGAGCTGGGAGCAGTACTTC.

About this clonotype: A read error may account for a junction end that differs from germline. This chain links TRBV29-1 with TRBJ2-1; TRBD1 is a possible D gene (5 bases). Germline CDR1 SQVTM, CDR2 ANQGSEA. This CDR3 is built from 14 residues. The CDR3 DNA reads TGCAGCGTTGAGCCCAGGGAATCTTACAATGAGCAGCTCTTC. It codes for CSVEPRESYNEQLF.

J is TRBJ2-1 and V is TRBV29-1; D not certain. Per germline, CDR1 SQVTM and CDR2 ANQGSEA. Trimming removed 6 bases at V and 8 bases at J, with 5 bases between. This CDR3 contains 9 residues. The CDR3 DNA sequence: TGCAGCGTGAGTTATGAGCAGTTCTTC. It specifies CSVSYEQFF.

This clonotype was picked up many times. V usage is TRBV20-1 and J usage is TRBJ2-3; D remains unclear. Germline V gives CDR1 DFQATT, CDR2 SNEGSKA (reference sequence). The germline V and J ends were trimmed by 0 bases and 2 bases, with 12 bases remaining between them. This CDR3 has 15 residues. The CDR3 DNA reads as TGCAGTGCTAGAGATTCGGGCAGAGTCACAGATACGCAGTATTTT. This sequence encodes CSARDSGRVTDTQYF.

This clonotype was recorded at least ten times. The V call is TRBV20-1, the J call TRBJ1-2, with D possibly being TRBD1 (5 bases). CDR1 is DFQATT, CDR2 SNEGSKA, per germline (reference sequence). V gave up 5 bases and J gave up 7 bases, with 14 bases separating them. The CDR3 consists of 12 residues. CDR3 in DNA: TGCAGTGCTGTCCGGGACTTGGCTGGCTACACCTTC. Amino acids: CSAVRDLAGYTF.

This clonotype was seen at least ten times. The chain has TRBV15 and TRBJ2-6; the match to TRBD1 covers 11 bases. Trimming removed 1 base from V and 4 bases from J; junction bases left unmatched: 9. CDR3 length: 19 amino acids. CDR1 is LNHNV, CDR2 YYDKDF, per germline (reference sequence). For the CDR3, the DNA is TGTGCCACCAGCAGAGGCCTACCGGGACAGGGGGTCGGGGCCAACGTCCTGACTTTC. This translates into CATSRGLPGQGVGANVLTF.

The chain links TRBV29-1 to TRBJ1-1, with D possibly TRBD1 on 5 matching bases. Trimming cost V 6 bases and J 5 bases, with 16 bases left between them. The CDR3 has 13 amino acids. Per the germline V gene, CDR1 is SQVTM and CDR2 is ANQGSEA. The CDR3 nucleotides read TGCAGCGTCCGAGGGACGGAGGGGACTGAAGCTTTCTTT. It specifies CSVRGTEGTEAFF.

The chain joins TRBV10-1 to TRBJ2-3; 10 nucleotides agree with TRBD2. CDR1 is WNHNN and CDR2 is SYGVQD in the germline V gene (reference sequence). The J segment lost 5 bases and the V segment lost 0 bases, leaving 5 bases of the junction unmatched. The CDR3 contains 16 residues. Written as DNA, the CDR3 is TGCGCCAGCAGTGAGTCCAGCGGGAGGGCCGTAGATACGCAGTATTTT. It encodes CASSESSGRAVDTQYF.

This clonotype was counted many times. The V and J genes are TRBV11-2 and TRBJ1-5; possible D gene TRBD1, 5 bases. The CDR3 covers 15 residues. V was clipped by 0 bases and J by 7 bases, with 13 bases between them. CDR1 SGHAT and CDR2 FQNNGV come from the germline V gene. This CDR3 is CASSLDRGGEQPQHF. The CDR3 DNA follows: TGTGCCAGCAGCTTAGATCGGGGGGGGGAACAGCCCCAGCATTTT.

The chain carries TRBV29-1 and TRBJ1-2; D perhaps matches TRBD1 (5 bases). The CDR3 is 14 amino acids. Germline V gene lookup returns CDR1 SQVTM and CDR2 ANQGSEA. The V end was cut by 6 bases, the J end by 8 bases, with 22 bases between. CDR3 bases: TGCAGCGTGGGATATGTGCAGGGTGGAGGGGGCTACACCTTC. Its translation is CSVGYVQGGGGYTF. The whole variable domain, remainder taken from reference TRBV29-1 and TRBJ1-2, is SAVISQKPSRDICQRGTSLTIQCQVDSQVTMMFWYRQQPGQSLTLIATANQGSEATYESGFVIDKFPISRPNLTFSTLTVSNMSPEDSSIYLCSVGYVQGGGGYTFGSGTRLTVV.